One TCR beta chain is described in this entry. The CDR3 totals 18 residues. Trimming removed 4 bases from V and 6 bases from J, with 27 bases in between. The V gene's germline CDR1 is SEHNR and CDR2 FQNEAQ (reference sequence). Participants were aged about 18 to 89 years, lived in around 22 US areas, and enrolled virtually. Participants had their cohort set by participant-reported clinical history. This sample is drawn from a study of blood T cell repertoires in COVID-19. Across the study: From T cells, B-cell-depleted T cells, or PBMCs came the material, which was cDNA or gDNA.

Authors' processing steps: Amplification with reference gene primers provided the estimates of nucleated cell counts. Here immunoSEQ multiplex PCR was the method, and the copy in TCRdb shows in-frame clones only, minus some. That table supplies the V and J calls and clone size; D and trimming were determined from the DNA. The data show about 400,000 clones, around nine tenths seen once. The sample comprised PBMCs or T cells enriched from blood (not recorded which). The rearrangement uses TRBV7-9 and TRBJ1-2; a possible D gene is TRBD1 (6 bases). This clonotype originated in a woman under 40 who had recovered from COVID-19. CDR3 DNA: TGTGCCAGCAGCTCATTGCCTAGGGGGACGTTTCATGAGGATGGCTACACCTTC. Its translation: CASSSLPRGTFHEDGYTF.